These 3 T cell receptor beta chains originate from one sample sequenced in a study of blood T cell repertoires in COVID-19. Sequencing used immunoSEQ multiplex PCR; TCRdb keeps in-frame clones, though not all of them. The sample contains about 370,000 clones, 89% of which appear only once. The sequencing input was PBMCs or T cells enriched from blood (not recorded which). Receptor source: a woman aged 30 to 39 who had recovered from COVID-19.

The rearrangement joins TRBV19 to TRBJ2-3; no reliable D call. The CDR3 runs 16 residues. Germline V gene data show CDR1 as LNHDA and CDR2 as SQIVND (reference sequence). Trimming left V 4 bases short and J 3 bases short, with 17 bases between. The CDR3 is CASSNSQSLATDTQYF. CDR3 nucleotides: TGTGCCAGTAGTAATAGCCAGTCCCTTGCGACAGATACGCAGTATTTT.

This clone occurred once. CDR3 amino acids: CASSLGQGEHYGYTF. CDR3 sequence (DNA): TGTGCCAGCTCACTCGGACAGGGGGAGCACTATGGCTACACCTTC. This chain joins TRBV18 and TRBJ1-2; 10 bases align to TRBD1. The length of the CDR3 is 15 residues. CDR1 is KGHSH, CDR2 LQKENI, per germline. The trim removed 4 bases at V and 3 bases at J, leaving 5 bases unmatched. The whole variable domain, filled in from reference TRBV18 and TRBJ1-2, reads NAGVMQNPRHLVRRRGQEARLRCSPMKGHSHVYWYRQLPEEGLKFMVYLQKENIIDESGMPKERFSAEFPKEGPSILRIQQVVRGDSAAYFCASSLGQGEHYGYTFGSGTRLTVV.

The chain uses TRBV4-2 and TRBJ1-1, with TRBD1 as a possible D gene (5 bases). V dropped 1 base and J dropped 5 bases, with 14 bases sitting between them. The germline gives CDR1 LGHNA, CDR2 YNFKEQ. The CDR3 is made up of 15 amino acids. The CDR3 reads CASSQAGGAETEAFF. The DNA for the CDR3 is TGTGCCAGCAGCCAAGCGGGCGGGGCAGAGACTGAAGCTTTCTTT.